Listed below are T cell receptor beta chains from one sample, sequenced in a study of human T cells and chemical hapten exposure. TCRdb reprocessed the RACE reads with MiXCR, giving one entry per CDR3 protein. This table holds approximately 80,000 distinct CDR3 sequences, around 15% found once. The sample consisted of whole blood, taken in connection with sensitization to the hapten diphenylcyclopropenone (DPC). These receptors were obtained from a woman aged 45-65 years with alopecia areata. Some clones in this sample may be carry-over from other donors' samples. The conserved cysteine and the conserved F or W are not part of the CDR3 here.

CDR3: ASRLAGGPSNEQF; J: TRBJ2-1; V: TRBV6-2/TRBV6-3
CDR3: ASSLSSGDEQF; J: TRBJ2-1; V: TRBV27
CDR3: ASSQIAGGTYEQY; J: TRBJ2-7; V: TRBV4-1
CDR3: ASRIHREGTEAF; J: TRBJ1-1; V: TRBV7-2
CDR3: ASSLDYGLAGSNEQF; J: TRBJ2-1; V: TRBV11-3
CDR3: ASSARAASSYEQY; J: TRBJ2-7; V: TRBV9
CDR3: ASSFPGSYEQY; J: TRBJ2-7; V: TRBV18
CDR3: ASRGGTEAF; J: TRBJ1-1; V: TRBV6-4
CDR3: ASLLLRNTEAF; J: TRBJ1-1; V: TRBV2
CDR3: ASRPSAHEQY; J: TRBJ2-7; V: TRBV6-2/TRBV6-3
CDR3: AFHVVENEQF; J: TRBJ2-1; V: TRBV10-1
CDR3: ASSVVLPYEQY; J: TRBJ2-7; V: TRBV2
CDR3: ASSGQGGTDTQY; J: TRBJ2-3; V: TRBV6-5
CDR3: ASSEGGGNSPLH; J: TRBJ1-6; V: TRBV5-1
CDR3: ASSLPAMNTEAF; J: TRBJ1-1; V: TRBV7-9
CDR3: ASSSPGTDEQY; J: TRBJ2-7; V: TRBV7-6
CDR3: ASSYRDRQETQY; J: TRBJ2-5; V: TRBV7-8
CDR3: ASSLIGQGGQPQH; J: TRBJ1-5; V: TRBV27
CDR3: ASSLAVSSYEQY; J: TRBJ2-7; V: TRBV5-5
CDR3: ASSSLGQGNTEAF; J: TRBJ1-1; V: TRBV4-2
CDR3: ASSFPPRPGELF; J: TRBJ2-2; V: TRBV6-5
CDR3: ASSLVGTPNEAF; J: TRBJ1-1; V: TRBV5-1
CDR3: SASPPGGNTEAF; J: TRBJ1-1; V: TRBV20-1
CDR3: ASRFSGRAQNTGELF; J: TRBJ2-2; V: TRBV11-2
CDR3: SGGVTGSRDTQY; J: TRBJ2-3; V: TRBV29-1
CDR3: ASSYKLADSYEQY; J: TRBJ2-7; V: TRBV6-6
CDR3: TWSVNTGGGPDTQY; J: TRBJ2-3; V: TRBV30
CDR3: SARGTSTTDTQY; J: TRBJ2-3; V: TRBV20-1
CDR3: ASSPRGGYDYGYT; J: TRBJ1-2; V: TRBV7-2
CDR3: SARFGRMNTEAF; J: TRBJ1-1; V: TRBV20-1
CDR3: SVRTGVMNTEAF; J: TRBJ1-1; V: TRBV29-1
CDR3: ASSWTSGKEQF; J: TRBJ2-1; V: TRBV18
CDR3: ASSYASGRGADTQY; J: TRBJ2-3; V: TRBV6-5
CDR3: ASSPSLIVAGAGELF; J: TRBJ2-2; V: TRBV7-7
CDR3: TSSLFGRVSYNEQF; J: TRBJ2-1; V: TRBV7-8
CDR3: ASSYAGTTVEQY; J: TRBJ2-7; V: TRBV6-2/TRBV6-3
CDR3: ASSVGTRGPGELF; J: TRBJ2-2; V: TRBV7-9
CDR3: SVKRTGVPDTQY; J: TRBJ2-3; V: TRBV29-1
CDR3: ASSPGQVGTEAF; J: TRBJ1-1; V: TRBV18
CDR3: ASSSRPIQGGETQY; J: TRBJ2-5; V: TRBV6-2/TRBV6-3
CDR3: ASRGEYEQY; J: TRBJ2-7; V: TRBV28
CDR3: ASSLVLAGATDTQY; J: TRBJ2-3; V: TRBV5-1
CDR3: ASSFRGLAEETQY; J: TRBJ2-5; V: TRBV11-2